This is a list of T cell receptor beta chains from one sample in a study of control samples from healthy donors and cancer patients. Repertoires were generated with immunoSEQ multiplex PCR, while TCRdb's copy carries only in-frame clones and drops some. The sample records 170,000 or so clones, 90% to 95% being singletons. Sequenced material: blood. All receptors derive from a man aged 18 to 35 in good health. CDR3s include the opening cysteine and the closing phenylalanine or tryptophan. Fields, in order: clone size, J gene, V gene, D gene, CDR3 DNA, CDR3 protein. The D gene is left open where the match is weak. Clone size is not always given. Where it is, it says once, few, many or a class for expanded clones.

>NA|TRBJ2-1|TRBV4-2|TRBD2
TGTGCCAGCAGCCAAGAGACTCTAGCGGCTAGCGGGGGGAATGAGCAGTTCTTC
CASSQETLAASGGNEQFF
>NA|TRBJ2-7|TRBV5-1|NA
TGCGCCAGCAGCCCAACGGACAGGCGGGGGGAGCAGTACTTC
CASSPTDRRGEQYF
>NA|TRBJ2-3|TRBV12-3/TRBV12-4|TRBD2
TGTGCCAGCAGCCCCGGGACTAGAGGAACGCAGTATTTT
CASSPGTRGTQYF
>NA|TRBJ2-3|TRBV10-1|NA
TGCGCCAGCAGTGGTCGAGGCGGGGCAGATACGCAGTATTTT
CASSGRGGADTQYF
>NA|TRBJ1-5|TRBV28|TRBD1
TGTGCCAGCAGCCCCGGGACAGTCCCCTATAGCAATCAGCCCCAGCATTTT
CASSPGTVPYSNQPQHF
>NA|TRBJ2-1|TRBV24-1|TRBD2
TGTGCCACCAGTGAGCCCCAATCCGGGACTAGCGTCGGCAATGAGCAGTTCTTC
CATSEPQSGTSVGNEQFF
>NA|TRBJ2-1|TRBV14|NA
TGTGCCAGCAGCCGTTCAGGCGAGGGCTCCTACAATGAGCAGTTCTTC
CASSRSGEGSYNEQFF
>NA|TRBJ2-7|TRBV5-1|NA
TGCGCCAGCAGCTTGTTACGGGGGCCGTACGAGCAGTACTTC
CASSLLRGPYEQYF
>once|TRBJ2-7|TRBV18|NA
TGTGCCAGCTCACCGTCAAGGGGAAGCTCCTACGAGCAGTACTTC
CASSPSRGSSYEQYF
>once|TRBJ2-2|TRBV28|TRBD2
TGTGCCAGCAGTGCCGCCCTGGGGCGGGGGGGGACGAACACCGGGGAGCTGTTTTTT
CASSAALGRGGTNTGELFF
>NA|TRBJ2-1|TRBV5-4|NA
TGTGCCAGCAGCTTGGCCAGCCTCACCTACAATGAGCAGTTCTTC
CASSLASLTYNEQFF
>NA|TRBJ2-1|TRBV30|NA
TGTGCCTGGAGTGTTAACAGCTACAATGAGCAGTTCTTC
CAWSVNSYNEQFF
>NA|TRBJ1-6|TRBV30|TRBD1
TGTGCCTGGTTAGACAGGGAGAATTCACCCCTCCACTTT
CAWLDRENSPLHF
>NA|TRBJ2-3|TRBV5-4|TRBD1
TGTGCCAGCAGCCAGGACAGGGAAGATACGCAGTATTTT
CASSQDREDTQYF
>NA|TRBJ2-3|TRBV15|TRBD1
TGTGCCACCAGCAGAGATCCTAATATGGGACAGAGGGCAGATACGCAGTATTTT
CATSRDPNMGQRADTQYF
>NA|TRBJ2-3|TRBV21-1|NA
TGTGCCAGCAGCAAAAGAGGGGGTAGCACAGATACGCAGTATTTT
CASSKRGGSTDTQYF
>NA|TRBJ1-2|TRBV5-1|NA
TGCGCCAGCAGCTTGGAGACAAGGGAATCGAACTATGGCTACACCTTC
CASSLETRESNYGYTF
>NA|TRBJ1-4|TRBV3-1/TRBV3-2|NA
TGTGCCAGCAGCCAAGACCGGGGGGGGGTCAGCGAAAAACTGTTTTTT
CASSQDRGGVSEKLFF
>NA|TRBJ2-3|TRBV7-6|NA
TGTGCCAGCAGCCAAGGACAGAGATACACAGATACGCAGTATTTT
CASSQGQRYTDTQYF
>NA|TRBJ1-1|TRBV20-1|NA
TGCAGTGCTAATGCCCCAACTGAAGCTTTCTTT
CSANAPTEAFF
>NA|TRBJ2-2|TRBV24-1|NA
TGTGCCACATCATCAGCTACCGGGGAGCTGTTTTTT
CATSSATGELFF
>NA|TRBJ1-5|TRBV5-1|NA
TGCGCCAGCAGCTTGGCCGTCTTCATATCGGGACTCCTCCTCCCAATGTTTAGCAATCAGCCCCAGCATTTT
CASSLAVFISGLLLPMFSNQPQHF